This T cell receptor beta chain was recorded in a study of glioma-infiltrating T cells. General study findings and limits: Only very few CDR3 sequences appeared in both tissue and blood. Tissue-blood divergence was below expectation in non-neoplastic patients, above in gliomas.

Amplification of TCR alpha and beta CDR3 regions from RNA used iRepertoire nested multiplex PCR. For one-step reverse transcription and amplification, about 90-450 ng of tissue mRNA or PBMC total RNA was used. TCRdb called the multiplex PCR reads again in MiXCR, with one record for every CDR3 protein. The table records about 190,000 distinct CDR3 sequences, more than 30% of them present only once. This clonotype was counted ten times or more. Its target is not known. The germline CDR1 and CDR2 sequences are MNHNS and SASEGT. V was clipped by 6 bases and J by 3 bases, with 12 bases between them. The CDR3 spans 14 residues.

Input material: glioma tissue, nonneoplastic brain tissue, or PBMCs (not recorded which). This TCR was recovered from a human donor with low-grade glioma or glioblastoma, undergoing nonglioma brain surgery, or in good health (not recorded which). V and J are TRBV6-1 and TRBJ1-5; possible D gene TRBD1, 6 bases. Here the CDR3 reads CASSEGEPNQPQHF. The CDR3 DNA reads TGTGCCAGCAGCGAGGGGGAGCCCAATCAGCCCCAGCATTTT.